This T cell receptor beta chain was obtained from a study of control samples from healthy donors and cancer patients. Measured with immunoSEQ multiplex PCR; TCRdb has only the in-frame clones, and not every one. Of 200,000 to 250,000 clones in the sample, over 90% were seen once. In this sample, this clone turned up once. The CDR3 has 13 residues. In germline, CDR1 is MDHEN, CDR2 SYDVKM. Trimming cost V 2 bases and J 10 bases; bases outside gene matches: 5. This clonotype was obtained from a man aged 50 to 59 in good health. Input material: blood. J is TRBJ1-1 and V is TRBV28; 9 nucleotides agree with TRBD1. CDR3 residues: CASSLVTGGRAFF. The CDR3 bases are TGTGCCAGCAGTTTAGTCACAGGGGGCCGAGCTTTCTTT.